A single sample is the source of the 10 T cell receptor beta chains below, sequenced in a study of cytomegalovirus exposure and HLA in healthy donors. A multiplex PCR was run with 60 Vbeta primers and 13 Jbeta primers. Measured with immunoSEQ multiplex PCR; TCRdb has only the in-frame clones, and not every one. Its clone listing holds roughly 35,000 clones. The sequenced sample was PBMCs. The receptors come from a woman aged 40 to 50 in good health and CMV-seropositive.

This chain uses TRBV27 with TRBJ2-1, with D unresolved. The V end was cut by 1 base, the J end by 5 bases, with 9 bases between. Germline CDR1 reads MNHEY; CDR2 reads SMNVEV (reference sequence). There are 14 residues in the CDR3. CDR3 in DNA: TGTGCCAGCAGTTTATTCGGTGATCACAATGAGCAGTTCTTC. Encoded protein: CASSLFGDHNEQFF.

The chain employs TRBV30 and TRBJ2-7, with D maybe TRBD1 (5 bases). The germline V gene has CDR1 GTSNPN and CDR2 SVGIG (reference sequence). Trimming took 1 base from V and 5 from J, leaving 18 bases between them. The CDR3 covers 15 residues. The CDR3 loop is CAWSDGASSLDEQYF. DNA of the CDR3: TGTGCCTGGAGTGATGGGGCGTCCTCGCTGGACGAGCAGTACTTC.

This rearrangement joins TRBV11-2 to TRBJ1-1; D not resolved. Trimming took 0 bases from V and 5 from J, leaving 7 bases between them. The CDR3 has 13 amino acids. Germline V gene data show CDR1 as SGHAT and CDR2 as FQNNGV. The CDR3 nucleotides read TGTGCCAGCAGCTTAGAACTCTTAACTGAAGCTTTCTTT. Translation gives CASSLELLTEAFF.

V gene TRBV27 combines with J gene TRBJ2-7, with a possible D match to TRBD2 (7 bases). The germline V gene has CDR1 MNHEY and CDR2 SMNVEV (reference sequence). The CDR3 has 17 residues. Trimming took 3 bases from V and 2 from J, leaving 20 bases between them. As DNA, the CDR3 is TGTGCCAGCAGTTTCCGGGGGCTAGCGGCAAATCCCTACGAGCAGTACTTC. This translates into CASSFRGLAANPYEQYF.

This chain joins TRBV6-1 and TRBJ2-5; tentatively, D is TRBD2 (6 bases). This CDR3 is built from 14 residues. Germline V lookup: CDR1 MNHNS, CDR2 SASEGT. V lost 3 bases to trimming and J lost 5 bases, with 13 bases between them. CDR3 amino acids: CASSERGNGETQYF. CDR3 bases: TGTGCCAGCAGTGAGCGGGGTAATGGGGAGACCCAGTACTTC.

The V gene is TRBV7-2, the J gene TRBJ2-7; tentative D call: TRBD1 (6 bases). The germline gives CDR1 SGHTA, CDR2 FQGNSA. V lost 5 bases and J 2 bases, leaving 13 bases between the germline ends. This CDR3 has 14 residues. The CDR3, as DNA: TGTGCCAGCAGCAATAACAGGGCCGCCTACGAGCAGTACTTC. This encodes CASSNNRAAYEQYF.

The V call is TRBV28, the J call TRBJ2-7; 9 positions match TRBD1. The CDR3 contains 15 residues. CDR1 is MDHEN and CDR2 is SYDVKM in the germline V gene. The J segment lost 1 base and the V segment lost 6 bases, leaving 7 bases of the junction unmatched. DNA for the CDR3: TGTGCCAGCAGGGGCGGACAGGGGCGATCCTACGAGCAGTACTTC. Translation gives CASRGGQGRSYEQYF.

This chain joins TRBV5-1 and TRBJ2-1, with TRBD2 matching 11 bases. The length of the CDR3 is 15 residues. Germline V gene data show CDR1 as SGHRS and CDR2 as YFSETQ. J was trimmed by 3 bases and V by 4 bases; bases with no gene match: 3. The DNA of the CDR3 is TGCGCCAGCAGCACTAGCGGGAGCATCTACAATGAGCAGTTCTTC. This codes for CASSTSGSIYNEQFF.

The chain has TRBV6-1 and TRBJ1-2; D unresolved. Deletions cut 0 bases from V and 5 bases from J, with 19 bases between. The CDR3 has 17 amino acids. Per germline, CDR1 MNHNS and CDR2 SASEGT. CDR3 nucleotide sequence: TGTGCCAGCAGTGAAGCGAGGGCCGCAGCACAGTCTTATGGCTACACCTTC. This translates into CASSEARAAAQSYGYTF.

The genes are TRBV10-2 and TRBJ1-6; D not certain. Trimming stripped 3 bases from V and 6 bases from J, with 6 bases between. CDR3 size: 13 residues. Looked up from germline, CDR1 is WSHSY and CDR2 is SAAADI. The CDR3 spells CASSDPGNSPLHF. The CDR3 DNA sequence: TGCGCCAGCAGTGACCCGGGTAATTCACCCCTCCACTTT.